The T cell receptor beta chain under discussion was sequenced for a study of cytomegalovirus exposure and HLA in healthy donors. Both 60 Vbeta primers and 13 Jbeta primers went into the PCR. Only in-frame clones appear in the TCRdb table, and some are missing; sequencing was by immunoSEQ multiplex PCR. The table has around 83,000 clones, more than 70% seen once. Study conclusions and caveats: The authors listed about 170 TCR beta chains as cytomegalovirus-associated. An analysis done earlier found most TCR beta V segments productive about 90% or about 30% of the time. Most TCRs appeared rarely, but some public TCRs recurred in many donors. A later look showed TCR association rates differing by HLA locus, highest for DRB1 and lowest for HLA-C.

Note on this clone: Its antigen is not known.

CDR1 is SQVTM and CDR2 is ANQGSEA in the germline V gene. CDR3 length equals 12 residues. V lost 6 bases to trimming and J lost 3 bases, with 10 bases between them. The clonotype comes from a male donor in good health and CMV-seropositive. The chain employs TRBV29-1 and TRBJ2-3; perhaps TRBD2 as D (5 bases). The sample was PBMCs. CDR3: CSVPDSTDTQYF. For the CDR3, the DNA is TGCAGCGTCCCGGACTCGACAGATACGCAGTATTTT.